The present T cell receptor beta chain was sequenced within a study of neoadjuvant anti-PD-1 for oral cavity cancer. V gave up 2 bases and J gave up 0 bases, with 13 bases separating them. Looked up from germline, CDR1 is SGHAT and CDR2 is FQDESV (reference sequence). This CDR3 has 16 amino acids. Most PBMC samples had approximately 470 ng input DNA in six replicates. Produced via immunoSEQ multiplex PCR; TCRdb's table is partial and in-frame only. The data hold about 7,000 clones, with more than 65% observed a single time. The receptor comes from a person aged 35-80 years with oral cavity squamous cell carcinoma. The sample was PBMCs, taken before nivolumab (anti-PD-1) treatment. This chain joins TRBV11-1 and TRBJ1-1; tentatively, D is TRBD1 (5 bases). CDR3 DNA: TGTGCCAGCAGCTTATTTTTTGGGGGTGTGAACACTGAAGCTTTCTTT. Its protein product is CASSLFFGGVNTEAFF.